This entry concerns a single TCR beta chain. Per germline, CDR1 GTSNPN and CDR2 SVGIG (reference sequence). CDR3 length: 16 residues. The V and J ends lost 0 bases and 6 bases respectively, with 17 bases between them. The data were taken from a study of control samples from healthy donors and cancer patients. Sequenced by immunoSEQ multiplex PCR; TCRdb stores in-frame clones only, minus some. The data hold about 130,000 clones, with about 94% observed a single time. The rearrangement joins TRBV30 to TRBJ2-2; D is perhaps TRBD1 (6 bases). This TCR came from a man in his sixties with colorectal cancer. Sequencing input: PBMCs. CDR3 protein: CAWSVTRGWGPGELFF. The CDR3 nucleotides read TGTGCCTGGAGTGTCACCAGGGGTTGGGGGCCCGGGGAGCTGTTTTTT.